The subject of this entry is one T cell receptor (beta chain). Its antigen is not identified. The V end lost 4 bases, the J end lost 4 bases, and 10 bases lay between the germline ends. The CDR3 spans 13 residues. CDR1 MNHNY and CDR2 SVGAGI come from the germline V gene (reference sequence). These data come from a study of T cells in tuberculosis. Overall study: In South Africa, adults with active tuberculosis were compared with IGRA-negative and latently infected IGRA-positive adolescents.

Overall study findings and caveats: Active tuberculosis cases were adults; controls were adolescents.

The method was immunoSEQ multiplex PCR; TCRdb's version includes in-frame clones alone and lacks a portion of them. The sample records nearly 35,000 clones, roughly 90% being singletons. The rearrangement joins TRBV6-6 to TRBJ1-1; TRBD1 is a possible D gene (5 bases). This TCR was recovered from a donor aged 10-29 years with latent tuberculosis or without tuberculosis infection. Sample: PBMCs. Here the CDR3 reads CASSSGGGTEAFF. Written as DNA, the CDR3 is TGTGCCAGCAGTTCCGGGGGAGGCACTGAAGCTTTCTTT.